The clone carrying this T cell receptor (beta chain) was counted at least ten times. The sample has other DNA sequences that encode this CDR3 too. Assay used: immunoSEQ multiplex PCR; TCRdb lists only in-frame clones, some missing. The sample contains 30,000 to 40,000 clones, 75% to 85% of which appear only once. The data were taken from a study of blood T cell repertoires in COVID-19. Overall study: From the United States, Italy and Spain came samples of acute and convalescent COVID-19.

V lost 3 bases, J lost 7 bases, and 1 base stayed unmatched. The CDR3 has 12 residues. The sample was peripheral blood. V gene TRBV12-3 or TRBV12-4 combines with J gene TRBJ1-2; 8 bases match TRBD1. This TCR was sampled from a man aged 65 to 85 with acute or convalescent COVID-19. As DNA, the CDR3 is TGTGCCAGCAGTTTCACAGGGGGTGGCTACACCTTC. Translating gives CASSFTGGGYTF.